The 20 T cell receptor beta chains below come from one sample, sequenced in a study of T cells after yellow fever vaccination. One entry per CDR3 protein results from TCRdb running MiXCR on the 5' RACE reads. The profile shows about 630,000 distinct CDR3 sequences, around 12% of them singletons. The source was PBMCs, collected on the day of the yellow fever booster vaccination. The receptors here all came from a man aged 25-45 years who received the YFV17D yellow fever vaccine.

This clonotype has a handful of counts. J is TRBJ2-1 and V is TRBV5-1, with 8 bases lining up with TRBD2. The CDR3 totals 13 residues. The germline V gene encodes CDR1 SGHRS and CDR2 YFSETQ. The J segment lost 13 bases and the V segment lost 1 base, leaving 7 bases of the junction unmatched. The DNA of the CDR3 is TGCGCCAGCAGCTTGCTTGTGCGGGAGGCTCAGTTCTTC. Translation gives CASSLLVREAQFF.

V gene TRBV5-1 combines with J gene TRBJ2-7, with D maybe TRBD1 (6 bases). Germline values: CDR1 SGHRS, CDR2 YFSETQ. CDR3 length: 14 residues. V was trimmed by 3 bases and J by 3 bases, leaving 13 bases between them. This CDR3 is CASSYRTEDYEQYF. The DNA of the CDR3 is TGCGCCAGCAGCTATCGGACAGAAGACTACGAGCAGTACTTC.

This clonotype has only a few counts. This chain's CDR3 is CATRGAGWDTQYF. Written as DNA, the CDR3 is TGTGCCACCAGAGGGGCAGGGTGGGATACGCAGTATTTT. The chain carries TRBV15 and TRBJ2-3; perhaps TRBD1 as D (5 bases). Germline V gene lookup returns CDR1 LNHNV and CDR2 YYDKDF (reference sequence). This CDR3 region has 13 residues. V shed 6 bases and J shed 6 bases, with 13 bases lying between them.

This clonotype was detected many times. V usage is TRBV24-1 and J usage is TRBJ2-5; D is undetermined. Germline V gene data show CDR1 as KGHDR and CDR2 as SFDVKD. The CDR3 has 14 residues. With 4 bases removed from V and 5 bases from J, the gap between germline ends came to 13 bases. The DNA of the CDR3 is TGTGCCACCAGTGACCCAACAGCGTTGGAGACCCAGTACTTC. Protein: CATSDPTALETQYF.

The CDR3 nucleotides read TGTGCCAGCCGTTGGGGACAGGGGGGGAACACTGAAGCTTTCTTT. This gives the protein CASRWGQGGNTEAFF. V and J are TRBV7-9 and TRBJ1-1, with 11 bases that match TRBD1. CDR3 length: 15 amino acids. Germline trimming cut 8 bases from V and 1 base from J; bases unmatched to any gene: 6. CDR1 and CDR2 (germline): SEHNR, FQNEAQ (reference sequence). Based on the CDR3 plus reference TRBV7-9 and TRBJ1-1, the full variable domain is DTGVSQNPRHKITKRGQNVTFRCDPISEHNRLYWYRQTLGQGPEFLTYFQNEAQLEKSRLLSDRFSAERPKGSFSTLEIQRTEQGDSAMYLCASRWGQGGNTEAFFGQGTRLTVV.

This clonotype has more than one count but fewer than ten. The V call is TRBV7-2, the J call TRBJ2-3, with D hard to call. CDR3 length: 12 residues. Germline CDR1 reads SGHTA; CDR2 reads FQGNSA. Trimming took 0 bases from V and 7 from J, leaving 5 bases between them. CDR3 region: CASSLAANTQYF. CDR3 DNA: TGTGCCAGCAGCTTAGCGGCAAATACGCAGTATTTT. Combining the CDR3 with reference TRBV7-2 and TRBJ2-3 gives the whole variable domain GAGVSQSPSNKVTEKGKDVELRCDPISGHTALYWYRQSLGQGLEFLIYFQGNSAPDKSGLPSDRFSAERTGGSVSTLTIQRTQQEDSAVYLCASSLAANTQYFGPGTRLTVL.

CDR3 in amino acids: CASSYPTVEQYF. Here the CDR3 DNA reads TGTGCCAGCAGTTACCCGACGGTCGAGCAGTACTTC. The gene calls are TRBV6-2 or TRBV6-3 and TRBJ2-7, with D unresolved. Germline CDR1 MNHEY, CDR2 SVGEGT. This CDR3 contains 12 residues. V lost 2 bases and J lost 6, with 8 bases in between.

The chain couples TRBV15 to TRBJ1-1; 7 bases align to TRBD1. With 1 base clipped from V and 4 bases from J, the junction kept 9 bases outside the gene matches. CDR3 length: 16 amino acids. Germline V CDR1 and CDR2: LNHNV, YYDKDF (reference sequence). The CDR3 here is CATSRGGREGATEAFF. The CDR3, as DNA: TGTGCCACCAGCAGAGGAGGCAGGGAGGGGGCCACTGAAGCTTTCTTT.

This clonotype was detected once. At one boundary the junction diverges from the germline segment, which might be a read error. The CDR3 region is CASSLGLGHTYTQYF. DNA for the CDR3: TGTGCCAGCAGCTTAGGATTGGGCCACACATATACGCAGTATTTT. The rearrangement joins TRBV7-2 to TRBJ2-3; D not certain. The CDR3 consists of 15 residues. From germline, CDR1 is SGHTA and CDR2 FQGNSA.

This chain joins TRBV5-1 and TRBJ1-4, with D possibly being TRBD1 (6 bases). The V end was cut by 5 bases, the J end by 4 bases, with 12 bases between. Germline CDR1 and CDR2: SGHRS and YFSETQ. The CDR3 extends over 14 amino acids. The CDR3: CASRLRTVNEKLFF. The DNA of the CDR3 is TGCGCCAGCAGACTTAGGACAGTTAATGAAAAACTGTTTTTT.

This clonotype was observed a handful of times. The chain is built from TRBV29-1 and TRBJ2-3; perhaps TRBD2 as D (6 bases). CDR1 and CDR2 from the germline V gene are SQVTM and ANQGSEA. V lost 4 bases to trimming and J lost 0 bases, with 11 bases between them. The CDR3 totals 14 residues. The DNA of the CDR3 is TGCAGCGTTGGGAGGGCTACTAGCACAGATACGCAGTATTTT. Translated: CSVGRATSTDTQYF.

This clonotype appeared a few times. The rearrangement joins TRBV7-2 to TRBJ1-5, with a possible D match to TRBD1 (6 bases). The CDR3 has 15 residues. Germline-derived CDR1 and CDR2 are SGHTA and FQGNSA. Trimming cost V 6 bases and J 11 bases, with 23 bases left between them. Here the CDR3 reads CASSSRGGANSAQHF. In DNA form, the CDR3 reads TGTGCCAGCAGTTCCCGGGGGGGCGCAAATTCAGCCCAGCATTTT.

This clonotype showed up many times. The chain couples TRBV25-1 to TRBJ2-7, with TRBD2 matching 7 bases. Germline V gives CDR1 MGHDK, CDR2 SYGVNS. The junction had 1 base not matched to a gene; V was cut back by 7 bases and J by 4 bases. The CDR3 covers 11 residues. CDR3 sequence reads: CASMGGYEQYF. The CDR3 region has the DNA TGTGCCAGCATGGGGGGGTACGAGCAGTACTTC.

This clonotype appeared a few times. V is TRBV11-2 and J is TRBJ2-7, with TRBD2 matching 14 bases. J lost 1 base, V lost 3 bases, and 11 bases had no gene match. The CDR3 contains 19 residues. CDR1 and CDR2 from the germline V gene are SGHAT and FQNNGV. The CDR3 sequence is CASSFRLAGGKHGSYEQYF. CDR3 nucleotide sequence: TGTGCCAGCAGCTTTCGACTAGCGGGAGGGAAACATGGGTCCTACGAGCAGTACTTC.

This clonotype was seen more than once but under ten times. The chain carries TRBV4-3 and TRBJ1-1; D is uncertain. With 1 base removed from V and 0 bases from J, the gap between germline ends came to 9 bases. The germline CDR1 and CDR2 sequences are LGHNA and YSLEER. This CDR3 has 15 residues. CDR3 in amino acids: CASSQARTMNTEAFF. The CDR3, as DNA: TGCGCCAGCAGCCAAGCCAGAACCATGAACACTGAAGCTTTCTTT.

The chain employs TRBV20-1 and TRBJ1-2; D is perhaps TRBD1 (5 bases). The germline gives CDR1 DFQATT, CDR2 SNEGSKA (reference sequence). Trimming left V 3 bases short and J 4 bases short, with 15 bases between. CDR3 size: 14 residues. The CDR3 DNA sequence: TGCAGTGCTAGCACTGGGGGTATCGGCTATGGCTACACCTTC. This gives the protein CSASTGGIGYGYTF.

This clonotype has only a few counts. V gene TRBV6-5 combines with J gene TRBJ2-1; 11 bases agree with TRBD2. Germline-derived CDR1 and CDR2 are MNHEY and SVGAGI. With 4 bases clipped from V and 6 bases from J, the junction kept 2 bases outside the gene matches. CDR3 length: 14 amino acids. CDR3 sequence reads: CASSFTSGGNEQFF. The DNA of the CDR3 is TGTGCCAGCAGTTTTACTAGCGGGGGCAATGAGCAGTTCTTC.

This clonotype was counted between two and nine times. The chain links TRBV5-6 to TRBJ2-2; D is unclear. The CDR3 contains 15 residues. Germline V gene sequence: CDR1 SGHDT, CDR2 YYEEEE. V was pared by 4 bases and J by 0 bases, with 10 bases between. This chain's CDR3 is CASSREGTNTGELFF. The DNA of the CDR3 is TGTGCCAGCAGCAGGGAAGGAACGAACACCGGGGAGCTGTTTTTT.

This clonotype has just a few counts. This rearrangement joins TRBV28 to TRBJ2-1, with D perhaps TRBD1 or TRBD2 (6 bases each). The CDR3 runs 15 residues. Trimming cost V 11 bases and J 5 bases, with 22 bases left between them. Germline V gene data show CDR1 as MDHEN and CDR2 as SYDVKM. The CDR3 reads CAVFGGSLGNNEQFF. The CDR3 nucleotides read TGTGCCGTCTTCGGGGGCAGCTTAGGAAACAATGAGCAGTTCTTC.

The rearrangement links TRBV18 to TRBJ1-1; D is ambiguous. The V and J ends lost 4 bases and 6 bases respectively, with 12 bases between them. The CDR3 sequence is 13 residues long. CDR1 and CDR2 (germline): KGHSH, LQKENI. CDR3 in DNA: TGTGCCAGCTCACAGACCTTGGGCGCTGAAGCTTTCTTT. Protein: CASSQTLGAEAFF.